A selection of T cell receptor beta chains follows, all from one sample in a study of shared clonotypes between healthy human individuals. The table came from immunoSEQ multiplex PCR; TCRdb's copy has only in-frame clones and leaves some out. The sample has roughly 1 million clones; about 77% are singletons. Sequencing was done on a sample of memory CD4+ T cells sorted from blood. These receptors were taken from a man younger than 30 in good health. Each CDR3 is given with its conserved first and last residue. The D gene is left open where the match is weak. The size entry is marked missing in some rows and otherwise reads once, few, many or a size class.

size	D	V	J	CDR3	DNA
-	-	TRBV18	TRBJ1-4	CASSPQEEGREKLFF	TGTGCCAGCTCACCCCAAGAGGAGGGTCGTGAAAAACTGTTTTTT
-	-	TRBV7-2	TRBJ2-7	CASSLRSGYEQYF	TGTGCCAGCAGCTTACGTTCGGGGTACGAGCAGTACTTC
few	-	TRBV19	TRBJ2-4	CASKEGPMDIQYF	TGTGCCAGTAAAGAGGGGCCTATGGACATTCAGTACTTC
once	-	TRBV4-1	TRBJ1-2	CASSPGRENYGYTF	TGCGCCAGCAGCCCCGGACGGGAAAACTATGGCTACACCTTC
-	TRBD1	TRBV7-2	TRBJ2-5	CASSAQGAFTETQYF	TGTGCCAGCAGCGCACAGGGGGCTTTTACAGAGACCCAGTACTTC
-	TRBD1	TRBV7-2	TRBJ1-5	CASSRDRGNNQPQHF	TGTGCCAGCAGCCGAGACAGGGGGAACAATCAGCCCCAGCATTTT
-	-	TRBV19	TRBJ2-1	CASSISGQAVNEQFF	TGTGCCAGTAGTATATCAGGCCAGGCGGTCAATGAGCAGTTCTTC
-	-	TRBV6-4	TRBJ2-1	CASRRGGRSSYNEQFF	TGTGCCAGCAGAAGGGGGGGGAGGAGCTCCTACAATGAGCAGTTCTTC
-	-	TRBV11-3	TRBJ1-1	CASSLPGQNTEAFF	TGTGCCAGCAGCTTACCGGGACAAAACACTGAAGCTTTCTTT
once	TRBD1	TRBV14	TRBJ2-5	CASSQVGTGSRETQYF	TGTGCCAGCAGCCAAGTAGGGACAGGGAGTAGAGAGACCCAGTACTTC
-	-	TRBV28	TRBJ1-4	CASTDPLMNEKLFF	TGTGCCAGCACAGACCCTCTGATGAATGAAAAACTGTTTTTT
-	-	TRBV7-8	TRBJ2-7	CASSFQAGTGEQYF	TGTGCCAGCAGCTTCCAGGCGGGGACGGGGGAGCAGTACTTC
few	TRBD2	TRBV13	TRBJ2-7	CASSLTGNPLAGDSYEQYF	TGTGCCAGCAGCCTGACAGGGAACCCTCTAGCGGGGGACTCCTACGAGCAGTACTTC
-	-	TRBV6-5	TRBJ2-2	CASSDSINTGELFF	TGTGCCAGCAGCGATTCAATAAACACCGGGGAGCTGTTTTTT
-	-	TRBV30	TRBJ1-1	CAWSVRSGNTEAFF	TGTGCCTGGAGTGTCCGCTCAGGGAACACTGAAGCTTTCTTT
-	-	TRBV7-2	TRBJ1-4	CASSPRPDEKLFF	TGTGCCAGCAGCCCTAGACCGGATGAAAAACTGTTTTTT
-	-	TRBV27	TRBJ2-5	CASRQETQYF	TGTGCCAGTCGGCAAGAGACCCAGTACTTC
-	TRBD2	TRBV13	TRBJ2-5	CASSLRGGETQYF	TGTGCCAGCAGCCTCCGCGGGGGAGAGACCCAGTACTTC
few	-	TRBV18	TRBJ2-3	CASSQDRDTQYF	TGTGCCAGCTCACAGGACAGAGATACGCAGTATTTT
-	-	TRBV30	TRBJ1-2	CAWSVGQSNNYGYTF	TGTGCCTGGAGTGTAGGGCAGTCAAATAACTATGGCTACACCTTC
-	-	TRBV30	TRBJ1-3	CAWSVGTVAGNTIYF	TGTGCCTGGAGTGTGGGCACGGTTGCTGGAAACACCATATATTTT
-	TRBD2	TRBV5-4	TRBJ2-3	CASSLGTSGTDTQYF	TGTGCCAGCAGCTTGGGGACTAGCGGAACAGATACGCAGTATTTT
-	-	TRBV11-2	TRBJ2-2	CASSLVVAGELFF	TGTGCCAGCAGCTTAGTCGTCGCCGGGGAGCTGTTTTTT
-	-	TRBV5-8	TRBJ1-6	CASSSLYGTNSPLHF	TGTGCCAGCAGCTCCCTTTATGGGACCAATTCACCCCTCCACTTT
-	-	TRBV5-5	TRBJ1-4	CASSLGGFNEKLFF	TGTGCCAGCAGCTTGGGGGGGTTTAATGAAAAACTGTTTTTT
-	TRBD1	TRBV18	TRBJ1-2	CASSPADRGGLNYGYTF	TGTGCCAGCTCACCGGCGGACAGGGGCGGCCTGAACTATGGCTACACCTTC
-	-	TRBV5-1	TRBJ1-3	CASSRDGPNYLSGNTIYF	TGCGCCAGCAGCCGGGACGGCCCAAACTACCTCTCTGGAAACACCATATATTTT
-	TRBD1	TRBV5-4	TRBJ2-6	CASSTFRGRGRSGANVLTF	TGTGCCAGCAGCACGTTCAGGGGGCGCGGTAGATCTGGGGCCAACGTCCTGACTTTC
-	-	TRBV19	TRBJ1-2	CASQPNLGLYGYTF	TGTGCCAGTCAGCCCAACCTGGGCCTCTATGGCTACACCTTC
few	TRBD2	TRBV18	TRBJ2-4	CASSPIQSTGGVKNIQYF	TGTGCCAGCTCACCAATCCAAAGTACCGGGGGGGTCAAAAACATTCAGTACTTC
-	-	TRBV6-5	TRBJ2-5	CASSRRGTGETQYF	TGTGCCAGCAGCCGTCGGGGGACTGGGGAGACCCAGTACTTC
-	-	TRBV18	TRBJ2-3	CASSALGGQSTDTQYF	TGTGCCAGCTCTGCCTTAGGGGGACAATCCACAGATACGCAGTATTTT
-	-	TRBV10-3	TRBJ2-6	CAIRPPEGAGANVLTF	TGTGCCATCAGGCCACCTGAGGGGGCTGGGGCCAACGTCCTGACTTTC
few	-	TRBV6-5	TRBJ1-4	CASRIGGTSEKLFF	TGTGCCAGCAGAATAGGGGGAACAAGTGAAAAACTGTTTTTT
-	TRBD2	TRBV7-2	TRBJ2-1	CASSSSGTTNNEQFF	TGTGCCAGCAGCTCCTCCGGGACTACCAACAATGAGCAGTTCTTC
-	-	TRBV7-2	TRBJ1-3	CASSLTGQGTIYF	TGTGCCAGCAGCTTAACGGGCCAGGGCACCATATATTTT
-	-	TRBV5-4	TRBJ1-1	CASSLGVKNTEAFF	TGTGCCAGCAGCTTAGGGGTCAAGAACACTGAAGCTTTCTTT
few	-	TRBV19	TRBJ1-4	CASSIVEVGWKNEKLFF	TGTGCCAGTAGTATAGTAGAAGTCGGGTGGAAGAATGAAAAACTGTTTTTT
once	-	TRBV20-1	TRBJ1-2	CSAKTDYGYTF	TGCAGTGCTAAGACGGATTATGGCTACACCTTC
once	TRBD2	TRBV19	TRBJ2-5	CATGGSLKETQYF	TGTGCCACGGGGGGGAGTTTGAAAGAGACCCAGTACTTC